The clone carrying this T cell receptor (beta chain) was detected a few times. What it binds is not known. This specimen belongs to a study of type 1 regulatory T cells. Study information: T-allo10 is an in vitro-generated, Tr1-enriched CD4 T cell product specific for alloantigen.

Germline V gene sequence: CDR1 SGHTA, CDR2 FQGNSA. V shed 4 bases and J 0 bases; nucleotides not matched to a gene: 5. The CDR3 is 16 residues long. TCRdb processed the reads anew with MiXCR; each CDR3 protein has one entry. This sample has around 69,000 distinct CDR3 sequences, with 63% found just once. The graft donor-derived T-allo10 cells reportedly recognize host alloantigens, are anergic, and suppress alloantigen-specifically. This receptor was taken from a human donor in good health. The chain has TRBV7-2 and TRBJ2-7; 11 positions agree with TRBD2. Sequencing used cultured T cells, either the whole culture or a sorted T cell fraction (not recorded which). Stated subset: Tr1-enriched cell product generated in vitro against host alloantigens. The CDR3 sequence is CASSSGGLAVSYEQYF. CDR3 DNA: TGTGCCAGCAGCTCCGGGGGACTAGCGGTCTCCTACGAGCAGTACTTC.